This is a list of T cell receptor beta chains from one sample in a study of radiotherapy plus CTLA-4 blockade in lung cancer. The protocol was immunoSEQ multiplex PCR, while the TCRdb copy is restricted to in-frame clones and leaves out a portion. The data contain about 38,000 clones, around 79% of them seen just once; the ten biggest clones take up around 9.5%. The material was peripheral blood, obtained from a patient treated with radiotherapy plus ipilimumab. These receptors all stem from a human donor with non-small cell lung cancer who had stable disease on radiotherapy plus ipilimumab. The conserved cysteine and the conserved F or W are not part of the CDR3 here. Each record gives: J gene, V gene, D gene, CDR3 protein. D genes are given only for firm matches.

>TRBJ1-1|TRBV9|NA
ASSGVRGEAF
>TRBJ2-3|TRBV7-6|TRBD2
ASSFSPSGGLEDTQY
>TRBJ2-2|TRBV6-1|NA
ASSEVRDENTGELF
>TRBJ2-2|TRBV5-1|TRBD2
ASSLRTSGGASRWTGELF
>TRBJ1-5|TRBV7-2|NA
ASSGRYNQPQH
>TRBJ1-6|TRBV6-1|NA
ASSSFRAESPLH
>TRBJ1-1|TRBV15|NA
ATSRDRVNEAF
>TRBJ2-1|TRBV6-4|TRBD2
ASSVRGGDGNNEQF
>TRBJ2-2|TRBV25-1|NA
ASSEYGGPGELF
>TRBJ1-4|TRBV2|TRBD1
ASRASTGGGEKLF
>TRBJ2-3|TRBV29-1|NA
SVDRSTDTQY
>TRBJ2-4|TRBV11-3|NA
ASSLAVEY
>TRBJ2-6|TRBV5-4|NA
ASSLVGANVLT
>TRBJ2-3|TRBV7-6|NA
ASSLGSRGIITDTQY
>TRBJ1-4|TRBV6-5|TRBD1
ASRGDRAKREKLF